This TCR beta chain was recovered during a study of technical replicates of blood from a few donors. Profiled with immunoSEQ multiplex PCR; TCRdb holds only in-frame clones, not every one. The data contain 50,000 or so clones, 80% to 95% of them singletons. With V trimmed by 7 bases and J by 3 bases, 4 bases remained unmatched. Germline V CDR1 and CDR2: LNHDA, SQIVND (reference sequence). The CDR3 totals 13 residues. The chain employs TRBV19 and TRBJ1-1; 8 bases agree with TRBD1. Specimen: PBMCs. This TCR was recovered from a human donor in good health. Some clones in this sample may be carry-over from other donors' samples. The CDR3 here is CASTKDRDTEAFF. The DNA for the CDR3 is TGTGCCAGTACCAAGGACAGGGACACTGAAGCTTTCTTT. The entire variable domain, with the rest obtained from reference TRBV19 and TRBJ1-1, is as follows: DGGITQSPKYLFRKEGQNVTLSCEQNLNHDAMYWYRQDPGQGLRLIYYSQIVNDFQKGDIAEGYSVSREKKESFPLTVTSAQKNPTAFYLCASTKDRDTEAFFGQGTRLTVV.